This entry lists 21 T cell receptor beta chains sequenced from one sample in a study of breast tumors, draining lymph nodes, adjacent tissues. TCRdb called the multiplex PCR reads again in MiXCR, with one record for every CDR3 protein. This sample carries about 52,000 distinct CDR3 sequences, over 40% of them seen once, and the ten largest clones take 10%. The sample comprised breast tumor tissue. All receptors derive from a female donor with breast cancer. Some clones in this sample may be carry-over from other donors' samples.

J is TRBJ2-1 and V is TRBV4-3, with TRBD2 matching 7 bases. Trimming took 1 base from V and 6 from J; bases not matched to a gene: 3. Per germline, CDR1 LGHNA and CDR2 YSLEER. The CDR3 extends over 14 amino acids. DNA of the CDR3: TGCGCCAGCAGCCAAGTAAGCGGGATCAATGAGCAGTTCTTC. Translating gives CASSQVSGINEQFF.

In its sample, this clonotype was seen many times. CDR3 bases: TGTGCCAGCAGCCGCCAGGGGAGGATCGGGGAGCTGTTTTTT. Protein sequence: CASSRQGRIGELFF. The V and J genes are TRBV14 and TRBJ2-2, with D perhaps matching TRBD1 or TRBD2 (6 bases each). The CDR3 runs 14 residues. Germline V gene sequence: CDR1 SGHDN, CDR2 FVKESK. The V end lost 4 bases, the J end lost 7 bases, and 13 bases lay between the germline ends.

This clonotype was recorded at least ten times. Written as DNA, the CDR3 is TGTGCCAGCAGCCAAGATTCGGGTCTGCGGGGTCCCTACGAGCAGTACTTC. Translation gives CASSQDSGLRGPYEQYF. This chain links TRBV3-2 with TRBJ2-7; the D call in the table, TRBD2, was not verified against the DNA. TRBV3-2 is an annotated pseudogene. The CDR3 covers 17 residues.

V usage is TRBV24-1 and J usage is TRBJ1-2, with TRBD1 identical over 7 bases. This CDR3 has 13 residues. The ends lost 5 bases at V and 5 bases at J; junction bases unmatched: 4. Germline CDR1 is KGHDR and CDR2 is SFDVKD. CDR3 sequence reads: CATSAATGYGYTF. CDR3 nucleotide sequence: TGTGCCACCAGTGCTGCGACAGGGTATGGCTACACCTTC.

This clonotype was counted many times. V is TRBV20-1 and J is TRBJ2-7; 12 positions agree with TRBD2. Trimming cost V 4 bases and J 1 base; bases outside gene matches: 5. The CDR3 is made up of 15 amino acids. Germline CDR1 reads DFQATT; CDR2 reads SNEGSKA (reference sequence). DNA of the CDR3: TGCAGTGCTAAAAGACTAGCGGGAGCATCCTACGAGCAGTACTTC. Translated: CSAKRLAGASYEQYF.

This clonotype appeared many times. The chain uses TRBV24-1 and TRBJ2-3, with 8 bases aligning to TRBD2. Germline CDR1 is KGHDR and CDR2 is SFDVKD. V lost 4 bases and J lost 2; bases outside the gene matches: 1. The CDR3 spans 14 residues. DNA for the CDR3: TGTGCCACCAGTGAACTAGCGGACACAGATACGCAGTATTTT. As protein: CATSELADTDTQYF.

At least ten counts were recorded for this clonotype. The rearrangement uses TRBV7-9 and TRBJ2-1; TRBD2 agrees at 7 bases. V dropped 6 bases and J dropped 8; count of bases not matched to a gene: 10. The germline gives CDR1 SEHNR, CDR2 FQNEAQ (reference sequence). The CDR3 runs to 14 residues. CDR3 DNA: TGTGCCAGCAGACAACCGTTTGGGAGGGATGAGCAGTTCTTC. The encoded protein is CASRQPFGRDEQFF.

This clonotype has a count of ten or more. V is TRBV6-5 and J is TRBJ2-5; 8 bases are a match to TRBD1. The CDR3 is made up of 16 amino acids. V lost 4 bases, J lost 5 bases, and 12 bases stayed unmatched. In germline, CDR1 is MNHEY, CDR2 SVGAGI. In DNA form, the CDR3 reads TGTGCCAGCAGTTCCCCGCGACAGGGGAGTGGGGAGACCCAGTACTTC. Translating gives CASSSPRQGSGETQYF.

V gene TRBV2 combines with J gene TRBJ1-2; D might be TRBD1 (5 bases). Trimming cost V 3 bases and J 5 bases, with 10 bases left between them. The CDR3 totals 13 residues. Germline lookup yields CDR1 SNHLY and CDR2 FYNNEI. CDR3 sequence: CASSDRQGYGYTF. The DNA for the CDR3 is TGTGCCAGCAGTGACAGGCAGGGTTATGGCTACACCTTC.

This clonotype came up many times. CDR3 nucleotides: TGTGCCAGTAGTATAGATCGGGCTAGCGGGTCTCGTGCCGGGGAGCTGTTTTTT. Residues: CASSIDRASGSRAGELFF. The chain combines TRBV19 with TRBJ2-2; 8 bases align to TRBD2. The CDR3 spans 18 residues. The germline gives CDR1 LNHDA, CDR2 SQIVND (reference sequence). V shed 0 bases, J shed 6 bases, and the junction held 12 bases outside the gene matches.

This clonotype has ten or more counts. One base away lies a much larger clone, so this may be a sequencing read error. The rearrangement joins TRBV20-1 to TRBJ2-7; the match to TRBD2 covers 10 bases. V shed 0 bases, J shed 4 bases, and the junction held 6 bases outside the gene matches. CDR3 length equals 15 residues. CDR1 and CDR2 (germline): DFQATT, SNEGSKA (reference sequence). The CDR3 DNA reads as TGCAGTGCTAGAGACCTAGCGGGAGATCCATACGAGCAGTACTTC. Encoded protein: CSARDLAGDPYEQYF.

The rearrangement uses TRBV28 and TRBJ2-5; D is unresolved. Trimming took off 4 bases at V and 2 bases at J, with 17 bases between the two ends. The CDR3 runs 16 residues. The V gene's germline CDR1 is MDHEN and CDR2 SYDVKM. The chain's CDR3 is CASSSSVSRSQETQYF. CDR3 coding DNA: TGTGCCAGCAGTTCCTCCGTGAGCAGGAGTCAAGAGACCCAGTACTTC.

The V and J genes are TRBV6-5 and TRBJ1-5, with 8 bases fitting TRBD1. In germline, CDR1 is MNHEY, CDR2 SVGAGI. CDR3 length: 14 residues. V was pared by 6 bases and J by 6 bases, with 7 bases of the junction left unmatched. The CDR3 loop reads CASSLTGGVQPQHF. The CDR3 nucleotides are TGTGCCAGCAGCCTAACAGGGGGGGTTCAGCCCCAGCATTTT.

This clonotype was seen many times. The rearrangement uses TRBV6-5 and TRBJ2-1; 14 bases agree with TRBD2. Losses at the gene ends were 2 bases for V and 6 bases for J; bases not matched to a gene: 0. This CDR3 is built from 15 residues. The germline CDR1 and CDR2 sequences are MNHEY and SVGAGI. The CDR3 sequence: CASSYGTSGSNEQFF. DNA of the CDR3: TGTGCCAGCAGTTACGGGACTAGCGGGAGCAATGAGCAGTTCTTC.

This clonotype showed up many times. Germline is not matched at one junction end, which may reflect a read error. This chain connects TRBV6-5 to TRBJ2-1; D perhaps matches TRBD2 (7 bases). Germline CDR1 reads MNHEY; CDR2 reads SVGAGI. This CDR3 has 14 residues. In nucleotides, the CDR3 is TGTGCCAGCAGTCACTCGGGGGGCAGGGATGAGCAGTTCTTC. Translated: CASSHSGGRDEQFF.

This clonotype has ten or more counts. V gene TRBV7-2 combines with J gene TRBJ2-6; unclear D gene. CDR1 is SGHTA, CDR2 FQGNSA, per germline. Between the trimmed V and J ends, which lost 5 bases and 1 base, there was a span of 9 bases. The CDR3 totals 15 residues. Here the CDR3 reads CASSRRMSGANVLTF. CDR3 in DNA: TGTGCCAGCAGCCGCCGGATGTCTGGGGCCAACGTCCTGACTTTC.

The chain carries TRBV10-3 and TRBJ2-7; 7 nucleotides line up with TRBD2. Germline CDR1 and CDR2: ENHRY and SYGVKD. The CDR3 is made up of 17 amino acids. With 7 bases clipped from V and 2 bases from J, the junction kept 17 bases outside the gene matches. The CDR3 is CAITPRLTSEKTYEQYF. The CDR3 bases are TGTGCCATCACACCGCGGCTTACTAGCGAGAAAACCTACGAGCAGTACTTC.

This clonotype was recorded many times. This chain uses TRBV27 with TRBJ1-6; 8 bases line up with TRBD1. Germline values: CDR1 MNHEY, CDR2 SMNVEV (reference sequence). The CDR3 covers 14 residues. The V gene end was trimmed by 7 bases and the J gene end by 10 bases; junction bases not matched to a gene: 9. The CDR3 DNA follows: TGTGCCAGCAAAGCAGGGGGCGCCCAGTCACCCCTCCACTTT. Translated: CASKAGGAQSPLHF.

The sample holds many counts of this clonotype. This chain joins TRBV7-9 and TRBJ2-7; D ambiguous. Germline V gene sequence: CDR1 SEHNR, CDR2 FQNEAQ (reference sequence). This CDR3 has 15 residues. The V and J ends lost 1 base and 4 bases respectively, with 14 bases between them. The CDR3 here is CASSLGTSSIYEQYF. CDR3 sequence (DNA): TGTGCCAGCAGCTTAGGGACCAGCTCTATTTACGAGCAGTACTTC.

This clonotype was counted ten times or more. The J gene is TRBJ1-1, the V gene TRBV20-1, with D tentatively TRBD1 (6 bases). This CDR3 is 16 amino acids long. Germline V gene sequence: CDR1 DFQATT, CDR2 SNEGSKA (reference sequence). Trimming took 0 bases from V and 1 from J, leaving 15 bases between them. As DNA, the CDR3 is TGCAGTGCTAGAGAAGGTGGGGGCGCAGGGAACACTGAAGCTTTCTTT. Residues: CSAREGGGAGNTEAFF.

This clonotype has at least ten counts. The CDR3 protein is CASSILGRGYTF. The CDR3 nucleotides read TGTGCCAGCAGTATACTTGGGAGGGGCTACACCTTC. The chain has TRBV11-3 and TRBJ1-2, with no clear D. The CDR3 length is 12 residues. Germline CDR1 reads SGHNT; CDR2 reads YENEEA. V shed 6 bases and J shed 8 bases, with 13 bases lying between them.